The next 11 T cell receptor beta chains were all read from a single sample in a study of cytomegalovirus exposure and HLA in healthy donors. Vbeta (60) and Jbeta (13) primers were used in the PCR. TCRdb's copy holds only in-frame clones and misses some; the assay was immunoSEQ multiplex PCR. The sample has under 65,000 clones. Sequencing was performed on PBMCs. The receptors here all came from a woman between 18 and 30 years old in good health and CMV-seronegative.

The CDR3: CASSEGVAKNIQYF. In DNA form, the CDR3 reads TGCGCCAGCAGCGAGGGGGTAGCCAAAAACATTCAGTACTTC. The chain uses TRBV5-1 and TRBJ2-4; weak D call: TRBD1 (6 bases). Germline values: CDR1 SGHRS, CDR2 YFSETQ. Deletions cut 4 bases from V and 0 bases from J, with 8 bases between. This CDR3 is 14 amino acids long. The full variable domain, in which reference TRBV5-1 and TRBJ2-4 provide the parts outside the CDR3, is KAGVTQTPRYLIKTRGQQVTLSCSPISGHRSVSWYQQTPGQGLQFLFEYFSETQRNKGNFPGRFSGRQFSNSRSEMNVSTLELGDSALYLCASSEGVAKNIQYFGAGTRLSVL.

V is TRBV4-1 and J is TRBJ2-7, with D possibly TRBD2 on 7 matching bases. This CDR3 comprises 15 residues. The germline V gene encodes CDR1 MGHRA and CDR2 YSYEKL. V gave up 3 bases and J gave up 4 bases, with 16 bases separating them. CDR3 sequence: CASSQGGGGRYEQYF. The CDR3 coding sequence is TGCGCCAGCAGCCAGGGTGGCGGGGGCCGGTACGAGCAGTACTTC.

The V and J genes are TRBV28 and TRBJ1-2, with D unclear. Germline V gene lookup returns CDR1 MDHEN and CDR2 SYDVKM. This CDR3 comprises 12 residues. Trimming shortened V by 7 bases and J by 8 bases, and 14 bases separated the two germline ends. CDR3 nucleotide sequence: TGTGCCAGCACGACCGCTAACAGAGGCTACACCTTC. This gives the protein CASTTANRGYTF.

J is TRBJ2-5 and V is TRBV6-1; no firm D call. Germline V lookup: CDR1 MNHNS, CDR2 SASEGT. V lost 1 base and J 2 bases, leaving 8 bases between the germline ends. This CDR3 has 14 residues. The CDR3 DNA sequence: TGTGCCAGCAGTGAAGGTAACTCGCAAGAGACCCAGTACTTC. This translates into CASSEGNSQETQYF.

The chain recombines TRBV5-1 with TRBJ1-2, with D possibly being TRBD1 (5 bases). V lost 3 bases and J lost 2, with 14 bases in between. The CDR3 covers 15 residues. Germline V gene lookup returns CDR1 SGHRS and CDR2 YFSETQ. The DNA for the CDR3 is TGCGCCAGCAGCTCGCCGGAGACAGAAAACTATGGCTACACCTTC. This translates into CASSSPETENYGYTF.

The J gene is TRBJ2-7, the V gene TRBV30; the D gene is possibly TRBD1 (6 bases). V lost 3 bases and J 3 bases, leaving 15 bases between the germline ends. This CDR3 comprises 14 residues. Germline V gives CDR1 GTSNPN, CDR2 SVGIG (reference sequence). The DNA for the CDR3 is TGTGCCTGGAGGGGACGGACAGACCTCTACGAGCAGTACTTC. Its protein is CAWRGRTDLYEQYF.

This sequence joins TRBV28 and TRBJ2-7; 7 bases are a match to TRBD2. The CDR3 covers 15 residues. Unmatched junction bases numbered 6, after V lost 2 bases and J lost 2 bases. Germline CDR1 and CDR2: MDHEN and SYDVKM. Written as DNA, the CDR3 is TGTGCCAGCAGTTTAGGCGGGAGACCCCCCTACGAGCAGTACTTC. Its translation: CASSLGGRPPYEQYF.

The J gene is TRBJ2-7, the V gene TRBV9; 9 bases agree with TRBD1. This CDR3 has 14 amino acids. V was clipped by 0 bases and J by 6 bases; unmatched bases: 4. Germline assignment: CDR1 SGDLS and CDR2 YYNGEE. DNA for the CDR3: TGTGCCAGCAGCGTAGCGGACAGGGGATTCGAGCAGTACTTC. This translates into CASSVADRGFEQYF.

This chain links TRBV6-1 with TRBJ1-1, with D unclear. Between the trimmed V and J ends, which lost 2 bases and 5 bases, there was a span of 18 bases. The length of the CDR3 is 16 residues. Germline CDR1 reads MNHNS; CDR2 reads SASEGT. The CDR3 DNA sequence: TGTGCCAGCAGTGAATCGTCGTGGAGTGGGGAGACTGAAGCTTTCTTT. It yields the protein CASSESSWSGETEAFF.

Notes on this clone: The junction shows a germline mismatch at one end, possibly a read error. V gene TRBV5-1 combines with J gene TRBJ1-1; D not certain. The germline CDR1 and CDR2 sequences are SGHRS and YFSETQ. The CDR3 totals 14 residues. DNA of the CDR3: TGCGCCAGCAGCTTTAGAACCTGGGCACCCGAAGATTTCTTT. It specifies CASSFRTWAPEDFF. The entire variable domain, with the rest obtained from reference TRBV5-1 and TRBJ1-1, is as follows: KAGVTQTPRYLIKTRGQQVTLSCSPISGHRSVSWYQQTPGQGLQFLFEYFSETQRNKGNFPGRFSGRQFSNSRSEMNVSTLELGDSALYLCASSFRTWAPEDFFGQGTRLTVV.

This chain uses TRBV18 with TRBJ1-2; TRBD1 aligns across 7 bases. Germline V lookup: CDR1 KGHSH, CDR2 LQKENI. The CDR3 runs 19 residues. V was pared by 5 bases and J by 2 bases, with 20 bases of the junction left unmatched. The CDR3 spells CASSTTFRDRQLRNYGYTF. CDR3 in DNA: TGTGCCAGCTCAACAACGTTTAGGGACAGACAACTTAGAAACTATGGCTACACCTTC.